This T cell receptor (beta chain) was captured in a study of monozygotic twins with inflammatory bowel disease (dated by TCRdb to about 2019). In terms of the full investigation: A total of approximately 28 monozygotic twin pairs were included in the full study, comprising nine German pairs (four IBD-concordant, five IBD-discordant) and 19 IBD-discordant Danish pairs. Each individual had, on average, about 151 000 unique TCRalpha sequences and 181 000 unique TCRbeta sequences available for analysis. The search for disease-associated traits relied mainly on comparing IBD patients with their genetically identical healthy co-twins within discordant pairs.

On this clonotype itself: Its antigen is unknown.

Library preparation was by 5' RACE. The input for every TCR library was 3500 ng of total RNA. For each sample, cDNA synthesis was carried out in eight separate reactions using SMARTScribe reverse transcriptase. During cDNA synthesis, template switching introduced unique molecular identifiers that contained a 6-nucleotide sample barcode. Amplification of TCRalpha and TCRbeta cDNA involved two nested PCRs of around 15 and 9 cycles, and each PCR was followed by bead purification. Before amplification, the cDNA was treated with uracil DNA-glycosylase and purified using the QIAquick PCR purification kit. The second PCR was the step at which Illumina TruSeq-compatible adapters and sample-specific barcodes were added. Library quality and concentration were checked on TapeStation and Qubit, and libraries were pooled at about 5 ng each. Pooled libraries were sequenced on an Illumina HiSeq2500 single-index Rapid Run with 2 x 100 bp reads and custom sequencing primers. The study's processing was this. MiGEC version 1.2.6 was used for UMI-based consensus assembly to correct PCR and sequencing errors. MiXCR version 2.1.1 was used for V(D)J alignment, clonotype assembly and CDR3 extraction. Normalisation of gene usage, clonotype sharing and MAIT/NKT TCR abundance was achieved by analysing the top 1000, 10 000 and 20 000 clonotypes per sample. Diversity was computed as the inverse Simpson index with the vegan R package after downsampling to 27 000 UMIs. Paired Mann-Whitney U tests were applied to discordant twin pairs, with Benjamini-Hochberg correction for multiple testing. The reads underwent TCRdb reprocessing, giving one record for each CDR3 protein sequence and no DNA. These V and J calls originate from TCRdb's pipeline instead of the authors' own analysis. This sample's table has entries for about 450,000 distinct CDR3 sequences. 2% to 2.5% of the sample rests with the top ten.

Results and caveats for the whole study, not just this receptor: Because patients received different immunosuppressive treatments, the repertoires may have picked up extra background noise and variability between individuals. Different T cell subtypes could not be distinguished in the analysis. No single strong signal or clonotype linked to IBD turned up in the results, so the idea that one exists was not supported. Compared with healthy twins, IBD patients shared fewer clonotypes with other individuals, and the difference was most pronounced in patients with signs of disease activity. No difference in repertoire similarity was observed between concordant and discordant twins, possibly owing to limited statistical power. Measured by the inverse Simpson index, TCRbeta repertoire diversity was lower in IBD patients than in their healthy co-twins.

From each donor, a roughly 2.7 ml peripheral blood sample was drawn into PAXgene tubes and stored at -80 degrees C. Without T cell sorting, total RNA was isolated from whole blood using the PAXgene blood miRNA kit on an automated QIAcube. Peripheral blood from monozygotic twin pairs concordant or discordant for inflammatory bowel disease was subjected to deep TCRalpha and TCRbeta repertoire profiling with unique molecular barcoding. Smoking habits were recorded for all twin pairs, with individuals classified as current, former or never smokers. The cysteine opens and the phenylalanine closes a CDR3 of 12 amino acids. No DNA is recorded. Per the germline V gene (reference sequence), GTSNPN is the CDR1 and SVGIG is the CDR2.

In this chain, TRBV30 is recombined with TRBJ1-1. The clonotype was recovered from a human donor with ulcerative colitis or Crohn's disease, or a healthy co-twin of an affected twin (not recorded which). Sequencing was performed on blood. The CDR3 loop reads CAWSARAGEAFF. Beyond the CDR3, the reference TRBV30 and TRBJ1-1 genes provide the residues; the full variable domain reads: SQTIHQWPATLVQPVGSPLSLECTVEGTSNPNLYWYRQAAGRGLQLLFYSVGIGQISSEVPQNLSASRPQDRQFILSSKKLLLSDSGFYLCAWSARAGEAFFGQGTRLTVV.